Listed here are 10 T cell receptor beta chains from one sample, sequenced in a study of blood T cell repertoires in COVID-19. Profiling relied on immunoSEQ multiplex PCR, and the TCRdb table lists in-frame clones only, not all of them. The table lists over 200,000 clones, roughly 80% of them singletons, with 5.1% in the top ten. Source material: peripheral blood. These receptors were taken from a human donor in a cohort sampled during active COVID-19.

The rearrangement links TRBV5-1 to TRBJ2-1; unclear D gene. The germline V gene encodes CDR1 SGHRS and CDR2 YFSETQ. Trimming stripped 0 bases from V and 4 bases from J, with 5 bases between. The CDR3 loop spans 13 amino acids. The CDR3: CASSLASYNEQFF. CDR3 DNA: TGCGCCAGCAGCTTGGCCAGTTACAATGAGCAGTTCTTC. The entire variable domain, with the rest obtained from reference TRBV5-1 and TRBJ2-1, is as follows: KAGVTQTPRYLIKTRGQQVTLSCSPISGHRSVSWYQQTPGQGLQFLFEYFSETQRNKGNFPGRFSGRQFSNSRSEMNVSTLELGDSALYLCASSLASYNEQFFGPGTRLTVL.

The V call is TRBV5-1, the J call TRBJ1-1; a possible D gene is TRBD1 (5 bases). V shed 4 bases and J shed 3 bases, with 13 bases lying between them. The CDR3 is 14 amino acids. Germline lookup yields CDR1 SGHRS and CDR2 YFSETQ. CDR3 residues: CASSPGGGDTEAFF. The CDR3 DNA sequence: TGCGCCAGCAGCCCCGGGGGTGGGGACACTGAAGCTTTCTTT.

This clone was seen a few times. The chain carries TRBV15 and TRBJ2-2, with D possibly TRBD2 on 5 matching bases. Per the germline V gene, CDR1 is LNHNV and CDR2 is YYDKDF (reference sequence). The V and J ends lost 2 bases and 4 bases respectively, with 8 bases between them. There are 14 residues in the CDR3. CDR3 nucleotides: TGTGCCACCAGCAGACAGGCGGGCACCGGGGAGCTGTTTTTT. Amino acid sequence: CATSRQAGTGELFF.

The sample holds one count of this clone. The chain employs TRBV24-1 and TRBJ2-3; 10 bases map to TRBD2. V was pared by 6 bases and J by 1 base, with 9 bases of the junction left unmatched. This CDR3 spans 17 amino acids. Germline V lookup: CDR1 KGHDR, CDR2 SFDVKD. The CDR3 nucleotides are TGTGCCACCAGTCTCTCCGGACTAGCGGTGCGCACAGATACGCAGTATTTT. Translation gives CATSLSGLAVRTDTQYF.

The rearrangement uses TRBV5-1 and TRBJ1-4; 7 bases agree with TRBD1. This CDR3 has 15 amino acids. J lost 3 bases, V lost 4 bases, and 6 bases had no gene match. The germline CDR1 and CDR2 sequences are SGHRS and YFSETQ. The CDR3 spells CASSGRGSPNEKLFF. For the CDR3, the DNA is TGCGCCAGCAGCGGCAGGGGGTCGCCTAATGAAAAACTGTTTTTT.

Here the CDR3 reads CASSLSQGWTEAFF. CDR3 coding DNA: TGTGCCAGCAGTTTGTCTCAGGGTTGGACTGAAGCTTTCTTT. V gene TRBV27 combines with J gene TRBJ1-1; D possibly corresponds to TRBD1 (5 bases). Germline-derived CDR1 and CDR2 are MNHEY and SMNVEV (reference sequence). Between the trimmed V and J ends, which lost 3 bases and 5 bases, there was a span of 13 bases. The CDR3 has 14 amino acids.

The chain's CDR3 is CASIRGGSNQPQHF. The CDR3 nucleotides are TGTGCCAGCATTCGGGGGGGGAGCAATCAGCCCCAGCATTTT. V gene TRBV28 combines with J gene TRBJ1-5; tentatively, D is TRBD1 (5 bases). The V and J ends lost 7 bases and 1 base respectively, with 11 bases between them. This CDR3 comprises 14 residues. Germline CDR1 and CDR2: MDHEN and SYDVKM.

This clone has only one observation. This CDR3 reads CATSRDRQGFVYLHF. CDR3 sequence (DNA): TGTGCCACCAGCAGAGATAGGCAGGGGTTCGTTTACCTCCACTTT. The chain combines TRBV15 with TRBJ1-6; weak D call: TRBD1 (6 bases). V lost 0 bases and J 15 bases, leaving 18 bases between the germline ends. The CDR3 loop spans 15 amino acids. Per germline, CDR1 LNHNV and CDR2 YYDKDF (reference sequence).

This clone was seen a handful of times. CDR3 DNA: TGTGCCAGCAGTGCGGGAGGTACAGATACGCAGTATTTT. Translated: CASSAGGTDTQYF. V usage is TRBV6-2 or TRBV6-3 and J usage is TRBJ2-3; 8 bases line up with TRBD2. J gave up 3 bases and V 5 bases, and 1 base lay outside the gene matches. CDR1 and CDR2 from the germline V gene are MNHEY and SVGEGT. The CDR3 loop spans 13 amino acids.

This clone was recorded only once. The V gene is TRBV28, the J gene TRBJ1-1, with D possibly being TRBD1 (6 bases). The germline CDR1 and CDR2 sequences are MDHEN and SYDVKM. The CDR3 has 14 residues. Trimming left V 2 bases short and J 7 bases short, with 14 bases between. The CDR3 sequence: CASSLGGGWSEAFF. The CDR3 region has the DNA TGTGCCAGCAGTTTAGGGGGGGGCTGGAGTGAAGCTTTCTTT.